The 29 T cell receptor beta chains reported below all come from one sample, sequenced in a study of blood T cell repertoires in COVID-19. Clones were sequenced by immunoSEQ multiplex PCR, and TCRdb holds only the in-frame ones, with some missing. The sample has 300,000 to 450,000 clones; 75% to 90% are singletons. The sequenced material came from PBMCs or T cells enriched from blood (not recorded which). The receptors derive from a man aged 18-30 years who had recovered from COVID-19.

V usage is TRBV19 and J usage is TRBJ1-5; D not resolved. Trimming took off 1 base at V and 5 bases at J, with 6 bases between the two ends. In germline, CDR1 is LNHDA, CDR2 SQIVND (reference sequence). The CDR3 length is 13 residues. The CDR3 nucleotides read TGTGCCAGTAGTATAGGAGGAGATCAGCCCCAGCATTTT. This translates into CASSIGGDQPQHF.

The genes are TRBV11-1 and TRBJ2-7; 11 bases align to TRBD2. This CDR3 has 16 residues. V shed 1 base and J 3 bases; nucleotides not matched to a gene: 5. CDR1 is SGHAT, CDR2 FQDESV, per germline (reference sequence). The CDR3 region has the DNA TGTGCCAGCAGCTTAGGGGCGCTAGCGGGGGGCTACGAGCAGTACTTC. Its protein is CASSLGALAGGYEQYF.

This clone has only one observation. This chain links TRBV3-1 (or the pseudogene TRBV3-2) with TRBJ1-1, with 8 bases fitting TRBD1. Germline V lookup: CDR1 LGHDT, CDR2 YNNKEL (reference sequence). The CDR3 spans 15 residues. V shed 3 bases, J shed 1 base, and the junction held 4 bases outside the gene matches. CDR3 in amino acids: CASSQPTGGNTEAFF. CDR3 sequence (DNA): TGTGCCAGCAGCCAGCCAACAGGGGGGAACACTGAAGCTTTCTTT.

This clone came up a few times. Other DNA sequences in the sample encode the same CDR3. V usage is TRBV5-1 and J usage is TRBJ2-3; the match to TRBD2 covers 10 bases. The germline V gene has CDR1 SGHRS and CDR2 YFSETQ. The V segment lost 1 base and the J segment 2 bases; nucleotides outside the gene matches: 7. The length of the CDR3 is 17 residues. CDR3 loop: CASSLRASGGSTDTQYF. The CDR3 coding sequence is TGCGCCAGCAGCTTGCGGGCTAGCGGGGGCTCCACAGATACGCAGTATTTT.

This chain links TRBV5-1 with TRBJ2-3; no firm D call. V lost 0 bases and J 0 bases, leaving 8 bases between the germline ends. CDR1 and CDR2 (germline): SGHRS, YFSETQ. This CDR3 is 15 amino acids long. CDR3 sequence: CASSLVSLSTDTQYF. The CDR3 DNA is TGCGCCAGCAGCTTGGTGTCGTTAAGCACAGATACGCAGTATTTT.

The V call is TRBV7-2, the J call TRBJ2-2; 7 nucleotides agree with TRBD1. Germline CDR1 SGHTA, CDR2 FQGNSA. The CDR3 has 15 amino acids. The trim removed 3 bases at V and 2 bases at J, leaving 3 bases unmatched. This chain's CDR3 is CASSFRQGNTGELFF. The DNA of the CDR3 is TGTGCCAGCAGCTTCAGACAGGGAAACACCGGGGAGCTGTTTTTT. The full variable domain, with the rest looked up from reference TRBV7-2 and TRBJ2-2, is GAGVSQSPSNKVTEKGKDVELRCDPISGHTALYWYRQSLGQGLEFLIYFQGNSAPDKSGLPSDRFSAERTGGSVSTLTIQRTQQEDSAVYLCASSFRQGNTGELFFGEGSRLTVL.

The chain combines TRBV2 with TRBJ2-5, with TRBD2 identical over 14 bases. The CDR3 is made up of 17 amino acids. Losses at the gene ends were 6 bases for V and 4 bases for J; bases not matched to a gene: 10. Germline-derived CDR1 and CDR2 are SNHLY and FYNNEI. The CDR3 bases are TGTGCCAGCAGGGCCGGGACGGGACTAGCGGGGGCAGAGACCCAGTACTTC. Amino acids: CASRAGTGLAGAETQYF.

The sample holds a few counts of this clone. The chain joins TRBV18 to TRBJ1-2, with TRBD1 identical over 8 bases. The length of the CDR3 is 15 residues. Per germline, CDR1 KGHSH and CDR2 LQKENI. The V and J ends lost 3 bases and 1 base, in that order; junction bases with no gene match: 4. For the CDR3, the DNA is TGTGCCAGCTCACCTGACAGGGGACTTAACTATGGCTACACCTTC. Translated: CASSPDRGLNYGYTF.

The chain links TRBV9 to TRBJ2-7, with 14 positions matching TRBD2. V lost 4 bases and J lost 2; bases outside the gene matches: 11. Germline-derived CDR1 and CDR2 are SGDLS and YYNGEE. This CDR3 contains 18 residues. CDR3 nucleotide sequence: TGTGCCAGCAGCCTCCGGGGACTAGCGGGAGAGCCTCCCTACGAGCAGTACTTC. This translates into CASSLRGLAGEPPYEQYF.

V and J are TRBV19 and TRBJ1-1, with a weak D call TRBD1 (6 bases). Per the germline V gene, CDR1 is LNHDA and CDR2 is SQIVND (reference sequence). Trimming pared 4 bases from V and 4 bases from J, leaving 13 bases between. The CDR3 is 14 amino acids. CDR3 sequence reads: CASSTTGFGTEAFF. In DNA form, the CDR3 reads TGTGCCAGTAGTACAACAGGGTTCGGCACTGAAGCTTTCTTT.

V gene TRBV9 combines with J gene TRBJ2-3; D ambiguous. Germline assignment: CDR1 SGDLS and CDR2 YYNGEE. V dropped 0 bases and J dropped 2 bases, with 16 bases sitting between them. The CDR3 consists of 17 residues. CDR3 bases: TGTGCCAGCAGCGTAGGTTTAGGAGCGCCCTCCACAGATACGCAGTATTTT. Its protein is CASSVGLGAPSTDTQYF.

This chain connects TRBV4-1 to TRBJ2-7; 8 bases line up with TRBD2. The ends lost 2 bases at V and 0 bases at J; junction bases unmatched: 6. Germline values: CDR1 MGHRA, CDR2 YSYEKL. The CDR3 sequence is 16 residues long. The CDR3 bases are TGCGCCAGCAGCCAATCGAGGACTAGCATCTCCTACGAGCAGTACTTC. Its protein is CASSQSRTSISYEQYF.

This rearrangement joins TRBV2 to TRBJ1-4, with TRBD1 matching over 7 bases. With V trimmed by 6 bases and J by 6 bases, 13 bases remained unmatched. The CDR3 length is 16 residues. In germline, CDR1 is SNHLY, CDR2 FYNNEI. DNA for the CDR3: TGTGCCAGCAGCGCGCCGGAAGACAGGGCCGATGAAAAACTGTTTTTT. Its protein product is CASSAPEDRADEKLFF. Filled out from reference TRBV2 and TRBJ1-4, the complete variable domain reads EPEVTQTPSHQVTQMGQEVILRCVPISNHLYFYWYRQILGQKVEFLVSFYNNEISEKSEIFDDQFSVERPDGSNFTLKIRSTKLEDSAMYFCASSAPEDRADEKLFFGSGTQLSVL.

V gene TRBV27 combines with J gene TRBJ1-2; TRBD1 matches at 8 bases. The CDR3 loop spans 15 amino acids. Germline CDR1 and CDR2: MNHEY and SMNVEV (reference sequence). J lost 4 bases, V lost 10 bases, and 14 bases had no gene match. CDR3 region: CATTPLDRGGYGYTF. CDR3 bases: TGTGCCACCACCCCACTCGACAGGGGAGGCTATGGCTACACCTTC.

CDR3 sequence: CASSLAKGGTGSYEQYF. The CDR3 nucleotides are TGCGCCAGCAGCTTGGCCAAGGGAGGAACAGGTTCCTACGAGCAGTACTTC. This chain joins TRBV5-1 and TRBJ2-7, with D perhaps matching TRBD2 (6 bases). V was shortened by 0 bases and J by 1 base, with 17 bases between the two germline ends. The CDR3 contains 17 residues. Germline CDR1 SGHRS, CDR2 YFSETQ. The variable domain in full, with the rest retrieved from reference TRBV5-1 and TRBJ2-7, is KAGVTQTPRYLIKTRGQQVTLSCSPISGHRSVSWYQQTPGQGLQFLFEYFSETQRNKGNFPGRFSGRQFSNSRSEMNVSTLELGDSALYLCASSLAKGGTGSYEQYFGPGTRLTVT.

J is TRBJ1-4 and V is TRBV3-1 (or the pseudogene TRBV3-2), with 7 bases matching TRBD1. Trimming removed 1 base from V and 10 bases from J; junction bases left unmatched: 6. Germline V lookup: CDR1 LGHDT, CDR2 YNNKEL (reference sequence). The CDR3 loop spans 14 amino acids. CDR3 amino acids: CASSQGQGLGKLFF. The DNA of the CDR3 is TGTGCCAGCAGCCAAGGACAGGGTTTGGGAAAACTGTTTTTT.

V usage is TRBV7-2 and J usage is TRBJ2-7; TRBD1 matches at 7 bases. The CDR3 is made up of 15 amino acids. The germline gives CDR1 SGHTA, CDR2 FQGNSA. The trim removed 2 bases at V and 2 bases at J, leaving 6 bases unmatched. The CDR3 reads CASSLRDSPPYEQYF. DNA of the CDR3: TGTGCCAGCAGCTTAAGGGACAGTCCTCCCTACGAGCAGTACTTC.

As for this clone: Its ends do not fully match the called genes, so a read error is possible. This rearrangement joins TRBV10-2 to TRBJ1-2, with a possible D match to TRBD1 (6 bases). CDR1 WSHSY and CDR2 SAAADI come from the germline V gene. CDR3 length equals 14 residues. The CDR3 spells CASRESTGPYGYTF. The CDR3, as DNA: TGCGCCAGCAGAGAGTCTACAGGGCCCTATGGCTACACCTTC.

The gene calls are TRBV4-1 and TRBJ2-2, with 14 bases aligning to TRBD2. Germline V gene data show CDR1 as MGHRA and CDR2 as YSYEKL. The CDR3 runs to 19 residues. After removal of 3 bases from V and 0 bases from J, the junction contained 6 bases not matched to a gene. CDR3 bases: TGCGCCAGCAGCCACCCGACTAGCGGGAGGGCCCCGAACACCGGGGAGCTGTTTTTT. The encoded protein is CASSHPTSGRAPNTGELFF.

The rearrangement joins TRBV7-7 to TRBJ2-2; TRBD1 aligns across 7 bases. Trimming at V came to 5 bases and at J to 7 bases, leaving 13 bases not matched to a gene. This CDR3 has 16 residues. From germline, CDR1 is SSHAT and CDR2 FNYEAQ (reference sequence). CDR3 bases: TGTGCCAGCAGCCCCAACGTCCGACAGGGCAGCGGGGAGCTGTTTTTT. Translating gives CASSPNVRQGSGELFF.

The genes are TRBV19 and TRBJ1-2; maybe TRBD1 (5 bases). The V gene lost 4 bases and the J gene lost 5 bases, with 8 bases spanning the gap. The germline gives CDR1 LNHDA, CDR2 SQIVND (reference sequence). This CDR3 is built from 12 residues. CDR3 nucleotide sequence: TGTGCCAGTAGTAAGACAGTTTATGGCTACACCTTC. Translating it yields CASSKTVYGYTF.

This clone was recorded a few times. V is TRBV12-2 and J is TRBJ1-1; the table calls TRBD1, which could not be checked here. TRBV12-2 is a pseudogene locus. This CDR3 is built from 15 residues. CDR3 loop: CASRFLQGGNTEAFF. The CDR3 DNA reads TGTGCAAGTCGCTTTTTGCAGGGGGGGAACACTGAAGCTTTCTTT.

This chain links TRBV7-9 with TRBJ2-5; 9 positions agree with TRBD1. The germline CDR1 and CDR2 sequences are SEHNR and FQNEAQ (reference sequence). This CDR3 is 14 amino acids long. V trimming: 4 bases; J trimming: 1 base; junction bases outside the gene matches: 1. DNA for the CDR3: TGTGCCAGCAGCTACAGGGGGCGCCAAGAGACCCAGTACTTC. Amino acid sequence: CASSYRGRQETQYF. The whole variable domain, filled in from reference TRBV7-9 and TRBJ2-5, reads DTGVSQNPRHKITKRGQNVTFRCDPISEHNRLYWYRQTLGQGPEFLTYFQNEAQLEKSRLLSDRFSAERPKGSFSTLEIQRTEQGDSAMYLCASSYRGRQETQYFGPGTRLLVL.

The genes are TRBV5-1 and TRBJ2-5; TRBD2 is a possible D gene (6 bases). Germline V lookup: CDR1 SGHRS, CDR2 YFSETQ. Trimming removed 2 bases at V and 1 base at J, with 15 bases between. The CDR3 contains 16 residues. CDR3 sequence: CASSFGQRAAQETQYF. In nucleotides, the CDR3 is TGCGCCAGCAGCTTTGGGCAGCGGGCGGCCCAAGAGACCCAGTACTTC.

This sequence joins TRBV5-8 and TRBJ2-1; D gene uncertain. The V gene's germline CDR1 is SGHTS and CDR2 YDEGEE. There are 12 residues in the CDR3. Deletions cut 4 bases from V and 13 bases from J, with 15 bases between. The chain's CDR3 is CASSPPPQSQFF. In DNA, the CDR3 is TGTGCCAGCAGCCCTCCCCCACAGAGCCAGTTCTTC.

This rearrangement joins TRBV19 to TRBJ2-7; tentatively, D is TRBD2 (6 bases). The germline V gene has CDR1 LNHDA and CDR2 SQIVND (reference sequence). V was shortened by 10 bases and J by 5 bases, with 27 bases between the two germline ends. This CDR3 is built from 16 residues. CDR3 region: CANPNLVREANHEQYF. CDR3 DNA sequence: TGTGCCAATCCGAACCTAGTGAGGGAGGCTAACCACGAGCAGTACTTC.

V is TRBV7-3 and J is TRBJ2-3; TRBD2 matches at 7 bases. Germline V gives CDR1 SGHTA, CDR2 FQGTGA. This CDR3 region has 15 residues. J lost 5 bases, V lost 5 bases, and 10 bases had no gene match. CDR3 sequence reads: CASSQGLTGGDTQYF. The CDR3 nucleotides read TGTGCCAGCAGCCAAGGACTGACGGGGGGAGATACGCAGTATTTT. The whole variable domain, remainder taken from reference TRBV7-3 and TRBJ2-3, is GAGVSQTPSNKVTEKGKYVELRCDPISGHTALYWYRQSLGQGPEFLIYFQGTGAADDSGLPNDRFFAVRPEGSVSTLKIQRTERGDSAVYLCASSQGLTGGDTQYFGPGTRLTVL.

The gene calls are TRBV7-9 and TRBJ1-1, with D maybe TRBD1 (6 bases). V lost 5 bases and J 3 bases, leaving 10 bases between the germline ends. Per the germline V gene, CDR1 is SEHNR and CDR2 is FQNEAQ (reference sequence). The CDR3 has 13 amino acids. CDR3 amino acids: CASSLDRYTEAFF. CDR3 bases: TGTGCCAGCAGCCTTGACAGGTACACTGAAGCTTTCTTT.

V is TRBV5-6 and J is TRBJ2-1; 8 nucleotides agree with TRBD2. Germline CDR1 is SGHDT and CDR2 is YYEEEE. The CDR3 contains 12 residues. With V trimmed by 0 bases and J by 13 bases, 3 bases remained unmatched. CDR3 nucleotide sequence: TGTGCCAGCAGCTTGGTTAGCGGGATTCAGTTCTTC. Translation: CASSLVSGIQFF.